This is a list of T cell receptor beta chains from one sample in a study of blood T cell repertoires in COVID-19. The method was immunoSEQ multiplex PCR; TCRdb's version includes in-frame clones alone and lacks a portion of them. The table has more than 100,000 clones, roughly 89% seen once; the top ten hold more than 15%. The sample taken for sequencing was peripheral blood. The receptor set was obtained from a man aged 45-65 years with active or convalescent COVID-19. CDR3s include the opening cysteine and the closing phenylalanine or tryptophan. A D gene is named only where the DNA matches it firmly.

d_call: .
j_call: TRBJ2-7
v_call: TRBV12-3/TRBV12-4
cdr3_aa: CASSSGYTTYF

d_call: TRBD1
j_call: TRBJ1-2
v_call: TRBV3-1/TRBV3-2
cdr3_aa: CASSRRGDYGYTF

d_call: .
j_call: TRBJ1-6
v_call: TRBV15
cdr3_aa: CATSRETGPGSPLHF

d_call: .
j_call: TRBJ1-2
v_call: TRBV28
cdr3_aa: CASNRGYGYTF

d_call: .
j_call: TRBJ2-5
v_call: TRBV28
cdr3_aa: CASRRTRQETQYF

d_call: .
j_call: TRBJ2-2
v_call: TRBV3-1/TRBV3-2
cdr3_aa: CASSNRQARDTGELFF

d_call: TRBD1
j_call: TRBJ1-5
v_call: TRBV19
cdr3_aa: CASSRKQGGVDQPQHF

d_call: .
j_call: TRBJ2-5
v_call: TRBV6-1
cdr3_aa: CASSEAADQETQYF

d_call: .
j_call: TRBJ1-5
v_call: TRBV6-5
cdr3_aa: CASSYSNGQPQHF

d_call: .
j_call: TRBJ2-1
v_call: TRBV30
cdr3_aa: CAWRRDSGAYNEQFF

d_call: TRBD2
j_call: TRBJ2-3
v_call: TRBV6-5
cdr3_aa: CASKPSGSGAYTQYF

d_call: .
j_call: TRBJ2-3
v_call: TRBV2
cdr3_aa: CASSNTGSASTDTQYF

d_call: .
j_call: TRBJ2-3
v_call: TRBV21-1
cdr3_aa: CASSTPGADTQYF

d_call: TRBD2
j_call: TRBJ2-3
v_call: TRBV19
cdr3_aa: CASTPAGGLADTQYF

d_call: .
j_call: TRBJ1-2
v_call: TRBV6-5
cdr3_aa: CASSYSYSTSYGYTF

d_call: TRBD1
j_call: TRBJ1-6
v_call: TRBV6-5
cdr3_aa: CASSTNRDRNSPLHF

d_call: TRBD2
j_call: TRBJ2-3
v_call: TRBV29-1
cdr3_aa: CSVELTTGGITQYF

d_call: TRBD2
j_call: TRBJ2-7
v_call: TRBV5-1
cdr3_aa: CASSQSGTSYEQYF

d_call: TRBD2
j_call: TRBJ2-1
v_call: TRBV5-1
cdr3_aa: CASNPKSGGADNEQFF

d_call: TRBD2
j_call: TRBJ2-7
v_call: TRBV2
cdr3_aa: CASSRGLAENSYEQYF

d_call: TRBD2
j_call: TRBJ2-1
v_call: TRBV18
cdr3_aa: CASSPFTSGSSYNEQFF

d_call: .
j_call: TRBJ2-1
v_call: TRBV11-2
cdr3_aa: CASSSTDNEQFF

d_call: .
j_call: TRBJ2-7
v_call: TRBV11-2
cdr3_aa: CASSLIQAAYEQYF

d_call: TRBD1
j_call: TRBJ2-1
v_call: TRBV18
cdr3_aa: CASSPRSGGPNEQFF

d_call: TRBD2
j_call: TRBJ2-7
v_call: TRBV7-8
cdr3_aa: CASSLALADGATPYEQYF

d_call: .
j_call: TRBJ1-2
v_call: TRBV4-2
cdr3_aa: CASSQGSGRGYTF

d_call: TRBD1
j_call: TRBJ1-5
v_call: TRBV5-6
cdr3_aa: CASSLYRGFQPQHF

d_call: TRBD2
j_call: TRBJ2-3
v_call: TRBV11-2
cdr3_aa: CASSLEGSGGPTDTQYF

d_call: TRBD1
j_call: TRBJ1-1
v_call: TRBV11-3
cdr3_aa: CASSRDSTNTEAFF

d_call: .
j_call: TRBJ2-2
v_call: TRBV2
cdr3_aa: CASTGTQNTGELFF

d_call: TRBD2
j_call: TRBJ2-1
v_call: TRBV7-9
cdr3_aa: CASSYLMGLAGQKGNEQFF

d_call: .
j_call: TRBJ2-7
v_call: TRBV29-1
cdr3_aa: CSVEQGIYEQYF

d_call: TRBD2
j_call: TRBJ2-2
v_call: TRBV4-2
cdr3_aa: CASSQEAGENTGELFF

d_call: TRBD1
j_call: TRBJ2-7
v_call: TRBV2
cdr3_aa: CASMVIGGQVGGLSEQYF

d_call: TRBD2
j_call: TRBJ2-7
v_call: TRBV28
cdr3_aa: CASSGGPVGLAGYEQYF

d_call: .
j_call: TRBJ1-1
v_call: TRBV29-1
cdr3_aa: CSVEGAGPEAFF

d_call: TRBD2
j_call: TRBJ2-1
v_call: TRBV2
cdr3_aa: CASSERLAGGPEQFF

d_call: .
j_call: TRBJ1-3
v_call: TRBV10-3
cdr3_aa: CAISESRGGSSGNTIYF

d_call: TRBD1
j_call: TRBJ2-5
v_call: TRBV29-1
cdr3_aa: CSGRQGVVETQYF

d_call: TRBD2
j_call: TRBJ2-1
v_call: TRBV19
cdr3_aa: CASTPTSALSYNEQFF

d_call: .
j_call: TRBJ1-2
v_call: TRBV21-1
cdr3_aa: CASSTTRDRGCGYTF

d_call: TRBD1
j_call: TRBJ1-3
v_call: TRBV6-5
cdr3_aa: CASVRDRGGNTIYF

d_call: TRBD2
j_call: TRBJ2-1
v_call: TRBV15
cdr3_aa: CATSSHYLLAGGHNEQFF

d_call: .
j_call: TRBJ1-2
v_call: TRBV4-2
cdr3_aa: CASSQVLSVRAGIGYTF